The TCR beta chain described here comes from a study of molecular identifiers for immune sequencing clone quantification (dated by TCRdb to between 2018 and 2020). Context from the whole study: For a replicate experiment, RNA from approximately 20,000 or 100,000 naive CD8 T cells was divided into five aliquots, and four of the five aliquots were sequenced. The study was a methods study using CD8 T cells to benchmark molecular-identifier clustering-based TCR repertoire sequencing (MIDCIRS) and TCR RNA copy counting.

The library came from PCR. The sample was run on a NextSeq 500. Preparation of bulk TCR libraries followed a previously described approach, with the TCR primers listed in Table S5. Purification of total RNA was performed with the Qiagen AllPrep DNA/RNA kit. Before analysis, reads from multiple sequencing runs of one library were combined. Per the source publication's procedure: Reads were retained only if their TCR constant sequence matched exactly, and those retained reads were trimmed to 150 nt and grouped according to their 12-nt molecular barcodes. Reads in each barcode group were sub-clustered using a 15% Levenshtein threshold, and a quality-weighted consensus sequence was built for each RNA molecule. Non-functional sequences were removed, as were lower-count sequences one edit away from another. Based on fitting two negative binomial distributions, any barcode sub-cluster with under 20% of the maximum read count was discarded. TCRdb reprocessed the public reads (quality trimming at Q25 with fastp, clone calling with MiXCR) and kept in-frame beta chains. Every entry covers one CDR3 protein and lists the most common genes and DNA from its rows. The V and J calls were not made by the authors but by TCRdb's processing. Within this sample are approximately 550,000 distinct CDR3 sequences, with 25% of them counted one time only. Of the sample, under 0.8% is held by the ten largest clones.

Naive CD8 T cell libraries were made from around 20,000 to 1,000,000 sorted cells using 10%, 30% or 50% of purified RNA. Naive CD8 T cells, defined as CD8+CD4-CCR7+CD45RA+, were FACS-sorted into RLT Plus buffer on a BD FACSAria II. To test detection sensitivity, Jurkat RNA equal to ten TCR copies was added to samples of about 18,000-1,100,000 naive CD8 T cells. Enrichment of CD8 T cells was done with RosetteSep CD8+ T Cell Enrichment Cocktail plus Ficoll-Paque, and ACK red cell lysis came afterward. The investigation overall reported the following: Spiked-in Jurkat TCR RNA equal to a single cell's worth was reported to be detectable even within 1,100,000 naive CD8 T cells. When barcode sub-clustering was omitted, TCR diversity was inflated by chimeric consensus sequences, with chimeras reaching as high as 47%. The naive libraries included spiked-in Jurkat TCR RNA (around 10 copies' worth), and this RNA is not part of the donor repertoire. In CMV-specific effector cells, over 99% of molecules were held by clones above 20 RNA copies, whereas under 1% of molecules were held by such clones in naive cells. Modeling estimated 2.5 to 3.5 recovered TCR RNA copies per cell, compared with approximately 9.5 by digital PCR, which implies roughly 30% capture efficiency. Highly expanded clone sizes could be underestimated if identical TCR molecules share a barcode.

The germline V gene sets CDR1 to MDHEN and CDR2 to SYDVKM. The CDR3 goes from the cysteine to the phenylalanine over 13 residues. The entry retains the CDR3 DNA only, 39 bases that are in frame from base 1. The germline V end is reduced by 7 bases and the J end by 5 bases; junction bases left unmatched: 5. This clonotype was seen ten or more times. Its antigen is not yet known. Base quality data are lacking; no much larger clone is found one base away. The sample taken for sequencing was naive CD8+ T cells from blood, with Jurkat cell RNA spiked in. Taken with the paper, the label for cell subset or site translates to: FACS-sorted CD8+CD4-CCR7+CD45RA+ naive T cells. The TCR sequence derives from a human donor in good health. Some libraries in this study had Jurkat cell RNA spiked in. The chain couples TRBV28 to TRBJ1-5, with 7 junctional bases fitting TRBD1. In nucleotide form, the sequence is TGTGCCAGCATCCGGCAGGGGGATCAGCCCCAGCATTTT. Its product reads: CASIRQGDQPQHF.